This T cell receptor (beta chain) derives from a study of blood T cell repertoires in COVID-19. About the study: From the United States, Italy and Spain came samples of acute and convalescent COVID-19. Sources were T cells, B-cell-depleted T cells, or PBMCs; the material itself was cDNA or gDNA.

Original methodology: Reference gene primer amplification yielded estimated nucleated cell counts. The method was immunoSEQ multiplex PCR; TCRdb's version includes in-frame clones alone and lacks a portion of them. The V and J calls and clone size were taken over from that table, and D and trimming were inferred from the DNA. The table shows under 250,000 clones, with around four fifths occurring only once. CDR3 length equals 18 residues. Germline values: CDR1 ENHRY, CDR2 SYGVKD. The V gene lost 3 bases and the J gene lost 2 bases, with 22 bases spanning the gap. The rearrangement joins TRBV10-3 to TRBJ1-2, with D perhaps TRBD1 (5 bases). The sequence derives from a man aged 35 to 55 with active or convalescent COVID-19. The material sequenced was peripheral blood. The CDR3 loop is CAISDWGTPKSFNYGYTF. The DNA of the CDR3 is TGTGCCATCAGTGATTGGGGCACCCCGAAATCCTTCAACTATGGCTACACCTTC.